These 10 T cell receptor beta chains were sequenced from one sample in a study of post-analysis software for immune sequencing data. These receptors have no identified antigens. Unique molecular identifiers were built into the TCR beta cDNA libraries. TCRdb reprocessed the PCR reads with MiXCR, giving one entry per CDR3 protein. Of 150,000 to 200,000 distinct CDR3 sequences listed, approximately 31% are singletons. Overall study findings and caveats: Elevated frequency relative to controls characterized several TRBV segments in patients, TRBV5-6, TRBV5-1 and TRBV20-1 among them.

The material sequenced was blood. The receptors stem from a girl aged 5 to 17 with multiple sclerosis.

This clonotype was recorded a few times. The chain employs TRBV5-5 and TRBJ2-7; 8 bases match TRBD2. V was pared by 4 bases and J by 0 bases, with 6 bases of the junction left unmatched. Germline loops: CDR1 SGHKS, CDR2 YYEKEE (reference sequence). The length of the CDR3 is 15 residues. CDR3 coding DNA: TGTGCCAGCAGCCCCCTTAGCGGGATCTCCTACGAGCAGTACTTC. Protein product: CASSPLSGISYEQYF.

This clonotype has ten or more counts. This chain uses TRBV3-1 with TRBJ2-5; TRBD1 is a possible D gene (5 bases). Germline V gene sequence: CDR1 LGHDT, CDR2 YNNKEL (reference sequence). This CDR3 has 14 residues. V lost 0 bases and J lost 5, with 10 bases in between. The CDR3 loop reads CASSQEQGRETQYF. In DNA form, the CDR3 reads TGTGCCAGCAGCCAAGAGCAGGGTAGGGAGACCCAGTACTTC.

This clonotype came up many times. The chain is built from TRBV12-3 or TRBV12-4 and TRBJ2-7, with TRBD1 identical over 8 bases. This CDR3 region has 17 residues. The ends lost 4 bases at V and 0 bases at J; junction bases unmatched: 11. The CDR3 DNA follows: TGTGCCAGCAGTTCCTCCTCTCTGGGACAGGCCTCCTACGAGCAGTACTTC. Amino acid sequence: CASSSSSLGQASYEQYF.

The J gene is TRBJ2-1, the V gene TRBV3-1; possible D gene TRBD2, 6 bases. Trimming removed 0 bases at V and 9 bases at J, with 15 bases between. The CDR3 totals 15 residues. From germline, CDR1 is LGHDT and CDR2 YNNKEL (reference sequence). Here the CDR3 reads CASSQDWDSWGEQFF. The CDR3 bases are TGTGCCAGCAGCCAAGATTGGGACTCCTGGGGTGAGCAGTTCTTC.

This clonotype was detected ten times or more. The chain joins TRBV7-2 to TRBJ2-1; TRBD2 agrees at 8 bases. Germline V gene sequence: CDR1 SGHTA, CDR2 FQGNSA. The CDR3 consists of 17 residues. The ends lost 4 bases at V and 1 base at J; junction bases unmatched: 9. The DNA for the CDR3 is TGTGCCAGCAGCTCCGAATGGACTAGCCGGTCCTACAATGAGCAGTTCTTC. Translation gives CASSSEWTSRSYNEQFF.

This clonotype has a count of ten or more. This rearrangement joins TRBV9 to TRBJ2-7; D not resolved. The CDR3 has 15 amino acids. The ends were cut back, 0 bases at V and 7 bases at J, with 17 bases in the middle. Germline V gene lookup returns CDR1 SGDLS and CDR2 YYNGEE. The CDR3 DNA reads TGTGCCAGCAGCGTAGCCCCCGACGGCTTGGGGGAGCAGTACTTC. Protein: CASSVAPDGLGEQYF.

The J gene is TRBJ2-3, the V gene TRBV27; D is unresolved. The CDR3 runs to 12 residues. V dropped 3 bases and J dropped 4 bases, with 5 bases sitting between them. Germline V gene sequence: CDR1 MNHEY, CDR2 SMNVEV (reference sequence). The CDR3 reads CASSFNPDTQYF. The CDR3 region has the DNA TGTGCCAGCAGTTTTAACCCAGATACGCAGTATTTT.

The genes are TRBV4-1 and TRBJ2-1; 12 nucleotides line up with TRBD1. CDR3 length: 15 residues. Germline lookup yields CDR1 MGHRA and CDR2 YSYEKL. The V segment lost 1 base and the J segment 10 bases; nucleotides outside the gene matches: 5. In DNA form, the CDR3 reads TGCGCCAGCAGCCAAGGCGGGACAGGGGGCGGCGAGCAGTTCTTC. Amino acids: CASSQGGTGGGEQFF.

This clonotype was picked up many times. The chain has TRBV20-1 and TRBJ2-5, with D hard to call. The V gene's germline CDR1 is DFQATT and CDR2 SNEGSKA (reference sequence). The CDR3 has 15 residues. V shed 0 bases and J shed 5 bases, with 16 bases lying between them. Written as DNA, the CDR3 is TGCAGTGCTAGAGATAATGTCGGCTCCCGGGAGACCCAGTACTTC. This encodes CSARDNVGSRETQYF.

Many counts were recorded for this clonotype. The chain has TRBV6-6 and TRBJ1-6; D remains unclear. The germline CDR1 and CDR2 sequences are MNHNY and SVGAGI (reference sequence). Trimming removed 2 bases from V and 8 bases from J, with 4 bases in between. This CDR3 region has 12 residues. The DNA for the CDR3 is TGTGCCAGCAGTTACAGGGATTCACCCCTCCACTTT. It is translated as CASSYRDSPLHF.